A selection of T cell receptor beta chains follows, all from one sample in a study of response to subunit inactivated influenza vaccine. TCRdb fed the RT-PCR reads into MiXCR, producing one record per CDR3 protein. The table shows 530,000 or so distinct CDR3 sequences, with about 25% occurring only once. The sequencing used CD4+ T cells sorted from PBMCs, collected 4 to 6 days after vaccination. These receptors originate from a man aged 45-65 years who received an inactivated influenza vaccine. Each CDR3 is given without its conserved first and last residue. Where a row states a size, it is once, few, many or the class of an expanded clone; other rows omit it.

13,TRBV12-3/TRBV12-4,TRBJ1-5,NA,ASSSEGPDRKPQH
12,TRBV7-2,TRBJ2-7,NA,ASSAQGATYEQY
17,TRBV6-2/TRBV6-3,TRBJ2-7,NA,ASSYPIGQTSGGVAEQY
14,TRBV5-1,TRBJ1-6,few,ASSLGGTGANSPLH
14,TRBV4-2,TRBJ2-1,few,ASSQRTSGGYNEQF
16,TRBV28,TRBJ2-6,NA,ASSLKPDLGAGANVLT
18,TRBV5-1,TRBJ2-5,NA,ASSPVRGRGRYQEEETQY
12,TRBV20-1,TRBJ2-5,NA,SALRPGRQETQY
12,TRBV5-1,TRBJ2-2,few,ASSEGMETGELF
11,TRBV20-1,TRBJ2-7,NA,SAAPPPVYEQY
9,TRBV10-3,TRBJ1-2,few,AISEGFGYT
12,TRBV18,TRBJ1-1,NA,ASSVGGPPTEAF
13,TRBV5-5,TRBJ2-7,few,ASSPRAGRPYEQY
13,TRBV4-3,TRBJ2-1,few,ASSRGTRGGNEQF
15,TRBV20-1,TRBJ2-6,few,SAREGGSYSGANVLT
14,TRBV7-2,TRBJ2-2,NA,AIPAAGQFNTGELF
12,TRBV10-3,TRBJ2-1,many,AISGTGQGDEQF
14,TRBV7-2,TRBJ2-1,NA,ASSYGGRWFGNEQF
13,TRBV10-3,TRBJ2-1,NA,AISPGQVRGNEQF
14,TRBV6-1,TRBJ2-2,few,ASRTLSGSGTGELF
13,TRBV24-1,TRBJ2-7,few,ATSDGATSLYEQY
12,TRBV4-3,TRBJ2-7,few,ASSQGAGTGEQY
12,TRBV15,TRBJ1-4,few,ATSKGQGNEKLF
12,TRBV4-1,TRBJ1-1,NA,ASSQAGQGPEAF
13,TRBV5-1,TRBJ2-4,NA,ASSRDPGTDNIQY
12,TRBV5-1,TRBJ2-1,few,ASSPDGVYNEQF
11,TRBV7-2,TRBJ2-1,NA,ASSLEYNNEQF
13,TRBV12-3/TRBV12-4,TRBJ1-1,NA,ASSMGRRTNTEAF
11,TRBV12-3/TRBV12-4,TRBJ2-4,once,ASSWSDMDIQY
14,TRBV5-1,TRBJ2-1,few,ASSLALWLVGNEQF
12,TRBV20-1,TRBJ2-5,NA,SARGLAGGETQY
8,TRBV20-1,TRBJ1-2,NA,SAMLGGYT
15,TRBV27,TRBJ2-7,few,ASSLIGAGLASYEQY
12,TRBV11-2,TRBJ1-1,NA,ASSVLDRDTEAF
13,TRBV7-9,TRBJ2-5,few,ASSLRQGNQETQY
14,TRBV28,TRBJ2-1,NA,ASSLPLRGRANEQF
11,TRBV11-2,TRBJ1-1,NA,ASSLDRDSEAF
14,TRBV24-1,TRBJ2-5,few,ATSDFGTGGQETQY
11,TRBV12-3/TRBV12-4,TRBJ2-3,many,ASSLGGRDTQY
10,TRBV10-2,TRBJ2-7,many,ASSEVGYEQY